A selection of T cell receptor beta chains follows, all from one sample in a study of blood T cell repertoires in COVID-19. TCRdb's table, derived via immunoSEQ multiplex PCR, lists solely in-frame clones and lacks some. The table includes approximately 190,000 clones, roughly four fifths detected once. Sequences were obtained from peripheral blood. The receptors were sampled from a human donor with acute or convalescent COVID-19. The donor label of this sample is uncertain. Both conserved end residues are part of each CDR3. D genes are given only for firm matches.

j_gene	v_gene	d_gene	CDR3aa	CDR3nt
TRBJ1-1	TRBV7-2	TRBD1	CASSLRQGEEAFF	TGTGCCAGCAGCCTCCGACAGGGAGAAGAAGCTTTCTTT
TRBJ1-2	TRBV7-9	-	CASSLDTSYGYTF	TGTGCCAGCAGCCTCGACACTAGCTATGGCTACACCTTC
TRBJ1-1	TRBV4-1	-	CASSQSGGRNTEAFF	TGCGCCAGCAGCCAGTCGGGGGGGCGAAACACTGAAGCTTTCTTT
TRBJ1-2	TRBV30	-	CAWSFGTGYTF	TGTGCCTGGAGTTTTGGGACAGGCTACACCTTC
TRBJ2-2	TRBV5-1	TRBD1	CASSARGQGGVTGELFF	TGCGCCAGCAGCGCCCGGGGACAGGGAGGGGTGACCGGGGAGCTGTTTTTT
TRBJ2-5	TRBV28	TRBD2	CASTAGGPGETQYF	TGTGCCAGCACAGCGGGAGGGCCAGGGGAGACCCAGTACTTC
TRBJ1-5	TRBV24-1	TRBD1	CATRGTGGGYQPQHF	TGTGCCACCAGGGGTACAGGGGGCGGATATCAGCCCCAGCATTTT
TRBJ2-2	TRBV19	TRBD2	CASRARTSGDTGELFF	TGTGCCAGTAGGGCCAGGACTAGCGGAGACACCGGGGAGCTGTTTTTT
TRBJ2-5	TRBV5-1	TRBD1	CASSLTGQGKETQYF	TGCGCCAGCAGCTTGACTGGACAGGGGAAGGAGACCCAGTACTTC
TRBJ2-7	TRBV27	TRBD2	CASSWGVLAGGYEQYF	TGTGCCAGCAGTTGGGGGGTACTAGCGGGAGGATACGAGCAGTACTTC
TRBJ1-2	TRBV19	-	CASSTSGGRPGYTF	TGTGCCAGTAGTACCTCTGGGGGCCGGCCTGGCTACACCTTC
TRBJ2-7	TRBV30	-	CAWSVNSLTEQYF	TGTGCCTGGAGTGTTAACAGTTTAACGGAGCAGTACTTC
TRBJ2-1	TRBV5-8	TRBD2	CASSPGGREGDEQFF	TGTGCCAGCAGCCCGGGGGGACGGGAGGGCGATGAGCAGTTCTTC
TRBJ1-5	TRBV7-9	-	CASSLEDRLPQHF	TGTGCCAGCAGCTTAGAAGACAGACTTCCCCAGCATTTT
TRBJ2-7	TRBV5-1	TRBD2	CASSNPSGSYEQYF	TGCGCCAGCAGCAACCCTAGCGGGAGCTACGAGCAGTACTTC
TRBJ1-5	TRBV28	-	CASSRDRNQPQHF	TGTGCCAGCAGTAGAGACAGAAATCAGCCCCAGCATTTT